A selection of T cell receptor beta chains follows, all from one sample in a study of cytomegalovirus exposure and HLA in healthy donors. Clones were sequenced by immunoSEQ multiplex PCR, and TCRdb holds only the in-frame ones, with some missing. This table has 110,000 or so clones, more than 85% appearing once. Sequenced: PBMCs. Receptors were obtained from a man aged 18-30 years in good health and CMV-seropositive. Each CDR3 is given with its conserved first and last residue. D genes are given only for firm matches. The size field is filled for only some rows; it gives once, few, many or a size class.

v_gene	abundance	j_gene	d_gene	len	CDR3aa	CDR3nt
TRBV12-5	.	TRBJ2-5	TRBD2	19	CASGYHSGLAGTNQETQYF	TGTGCTAGTGGTTACCACTCGGGACTAGCGGGGACTAACCAAGAGACCCAGTACTTC
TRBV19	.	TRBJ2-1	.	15	CASSTLRGLYNEQFF	TGTGCCAGTAGTACGCTGCGGGGACTCTACAATGAGCAGTTCTTC
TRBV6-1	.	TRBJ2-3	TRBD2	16	CASSERLAGMTDTQYF	TGTGCCAGCAGTGAACGGCTAGCGGGAATGACAGATACGCAGTATTTT
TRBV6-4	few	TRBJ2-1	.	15	CASTPSHGTASEQFF	TGTGCCAGCACCCCTAGTCACGGGACTGCCTCTGAGCAGTTCTTC
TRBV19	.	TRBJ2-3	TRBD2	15	CASSIDAGGPNTQYF	TGTGCCAGTAGTATAGACGCGGGGGGGCCTAATACGCAGTATTTT
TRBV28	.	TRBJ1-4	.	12	CASRHGGEKLFF	TGTGCCAGCAGGCACGGGGGGGAAAAACTGTTTTTT
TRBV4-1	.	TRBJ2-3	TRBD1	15	CASSQLGTGQDTQYF	TGCGCCAGCAGCCAACTCGGGACAGGGCAAGATACGCAGTATTTT
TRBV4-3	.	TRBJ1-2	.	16	CASSQDPAVQGYGYTF	TGCGCCAGCAGCCAAGATCCCGCCGTGCAGGGGTATGGCTACACCTTC
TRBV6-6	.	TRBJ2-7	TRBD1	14	CASSGGQGGLGQYF	TGTGCCAGCAGTGGGGGACAGGGAGGCCTCGGGCAGTACTTC
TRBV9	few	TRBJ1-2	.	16	CASSSTNGPIGYGYTF	TGTGCCAGCAGCTCGACAAACGGCCCCATCGGCTATGGCTACACCTTC
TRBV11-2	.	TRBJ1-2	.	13	CASSHQGKVGYTF	TGTGCCAGCAGCCATCAGGGAAAGGTGGGCTACACCTTC
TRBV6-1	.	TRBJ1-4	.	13	CASSGATNEKLFF	TGTGCCAGCAGTGGCGCAACTAATGAAAAACTGTTTTTT
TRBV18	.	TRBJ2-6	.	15	CASSPDFSGANVLTF	TGTGCCAGCTCACCGGACTTCTCTGGGGCCAACGTCCTGACTTTC
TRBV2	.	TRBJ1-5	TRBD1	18	CASSVNLRDSSINQPQHF	TGTGCCAGCAGTGTTAATCTGAGGGACAGCTCTATCAATCAGCCCCAGCATTTT
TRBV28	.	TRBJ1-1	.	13	CASSRTVNTEAFF	TGTGCCAGCAGCCGGACAGTGAACACTGAAGCTTTCTTT
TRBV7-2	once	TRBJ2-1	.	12	CASTPSYNEQFF	TGTGCCAGCACTCCCTCCTACAATGAGCAGTTCTTC
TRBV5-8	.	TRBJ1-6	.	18	CASSAKQGTVGYNSPLHF	TGTGCCAGCAGCGCAAAACAGGGTACGGTCGGCTATAATTCACCCCTCCACTTT
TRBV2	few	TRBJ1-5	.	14	CASSERVSNQPQHF	TGTGCCAGCAGTGAACGCGTCTCCAATCAGCCCCAGCATTTT
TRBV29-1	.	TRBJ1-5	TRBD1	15	CSVAAGTGINQPQHF	TGCAGCGTCGCCGCGGGGACAGGGATCAATCAGCCCCAGCATTTT
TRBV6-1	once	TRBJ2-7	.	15	CASRGAPDSFYEQYF	TGTGCCAGCAGAGGAGCCCCGGACAGCTTCTACGAGCAGTACTTC
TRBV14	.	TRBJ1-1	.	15	CASSQDRGRGTEAFF	TGTGCCAGCAGCCAAGATCGTGGCAGAGGCACTGAAGCTTTCTTT
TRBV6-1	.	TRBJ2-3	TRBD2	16	CASSEITLAGTDTQYF	TGTGCCAGCAGTGAAATTACACTAGCGGGCACAGATACGCAGTATTTT
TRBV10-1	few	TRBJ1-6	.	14	CASSENGHRSPLHF	TGCGCCAGCAGTGAGAACGGCCACAGGTCACCCCTCCACTTT
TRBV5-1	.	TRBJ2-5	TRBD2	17	CASSFGLAGGFQETQYF	TGCGCCAGCAGCTTCGGTCTAGCGGGGGGCTTCCAAGAGACCCAGTACTTC
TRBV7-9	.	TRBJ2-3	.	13	CASLGIDTDTQYF	TGTGCCAGCCTCGGGATTGACACAGATACGCAGTATTTT
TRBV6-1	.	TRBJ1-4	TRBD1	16	CASSEASGTGNEKLFF	TGTGCCAGCAGTGAAGCCTCCGGGACAGGGAATGAAAAACTGTTTTTT